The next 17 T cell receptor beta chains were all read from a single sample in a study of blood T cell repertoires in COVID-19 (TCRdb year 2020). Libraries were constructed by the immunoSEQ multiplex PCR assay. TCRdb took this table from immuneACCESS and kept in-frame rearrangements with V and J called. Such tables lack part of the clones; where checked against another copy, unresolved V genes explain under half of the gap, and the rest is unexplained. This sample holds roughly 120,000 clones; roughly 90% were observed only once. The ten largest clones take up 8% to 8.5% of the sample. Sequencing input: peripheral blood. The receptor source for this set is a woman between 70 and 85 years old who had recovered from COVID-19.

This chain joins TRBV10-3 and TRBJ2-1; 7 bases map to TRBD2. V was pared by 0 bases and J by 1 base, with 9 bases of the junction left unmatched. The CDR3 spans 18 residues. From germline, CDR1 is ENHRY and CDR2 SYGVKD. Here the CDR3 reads CAISESLGLVGSYNEQFF. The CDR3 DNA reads TGTGCCATCAGTGAGTCCCTCGGACTAGTGGGTTCCTACAATGAGCAGTTCTTC.

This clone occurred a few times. The DNA of the CDR3 is TGTGCCACCAGCAGAGAATCGGCTAGCGGGAGGTACACCGGGGAGCTGTTTTTT. Translated, it gives CATSRESASGRYTGELFF. This chain links TRBV15 with TRBJ2-2, with 11 bases identical to TRBD2. V was pared by 0 bases and J by 3 bases, with 6 bases of the junction left unmatched. The CDR3 contains 18 residues. Germline V lookup: CDR1 LNHNV, CDR2 YYDKDF (reference sequence).

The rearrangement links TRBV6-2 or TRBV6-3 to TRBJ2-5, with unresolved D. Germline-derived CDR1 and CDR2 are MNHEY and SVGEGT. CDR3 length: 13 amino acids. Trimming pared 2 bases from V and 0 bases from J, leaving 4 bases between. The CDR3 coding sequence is TGTGCCAGCAGTTACCAGTACCAAGAGACCCAGTACTTC. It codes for CASSYQYQETQYF.

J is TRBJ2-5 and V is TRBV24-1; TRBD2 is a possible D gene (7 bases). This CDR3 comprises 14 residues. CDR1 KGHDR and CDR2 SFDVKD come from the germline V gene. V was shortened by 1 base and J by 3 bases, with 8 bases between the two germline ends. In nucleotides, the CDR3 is TGTGCCACCAGTGATTTAGGGGGGGAAGAGACCCAGTACTTC. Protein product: CATSDLGGEETQYF.

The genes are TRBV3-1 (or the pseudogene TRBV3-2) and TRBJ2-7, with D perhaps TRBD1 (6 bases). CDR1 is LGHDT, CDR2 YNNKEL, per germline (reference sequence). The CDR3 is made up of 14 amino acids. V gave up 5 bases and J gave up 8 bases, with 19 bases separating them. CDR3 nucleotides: TGTGCCAGCAGCTTGCGCGGACAGTTGTACCAGCAGTACTTC. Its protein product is CASSLRGQLYQQYF.

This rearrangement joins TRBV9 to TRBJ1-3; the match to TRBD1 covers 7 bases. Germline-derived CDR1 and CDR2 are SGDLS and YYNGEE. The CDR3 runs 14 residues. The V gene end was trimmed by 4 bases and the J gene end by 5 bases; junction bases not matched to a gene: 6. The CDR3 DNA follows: TGTGCCAGCAGCCACGGACAGGATAGAAACACCATATATTTT. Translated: CASSHGQDRNTIYF.

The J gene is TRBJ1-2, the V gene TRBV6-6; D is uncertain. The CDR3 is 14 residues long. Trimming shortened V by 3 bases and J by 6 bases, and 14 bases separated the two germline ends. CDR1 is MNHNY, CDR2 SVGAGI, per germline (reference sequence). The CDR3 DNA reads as TGTGCCAGCAGTTATTTCGGCCAGGATGATGGCTACACCTTC. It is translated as CASSYFGQDDGYTF.

The CDR3 DNA follows: TGTGCCAGCAGCTTCACACTTAGCGGGAACGGGGAGACCCAGTACTTC. This codes for CASSFTLSGNGETQYF. The chain combines TRBV28 with TRBJ2-5; the match to TRBD2 covers 8 bases. Germline V gene sequence: CDR1 MDHEN, CDR2 SYDVKM. Unmatched junction bases numbered 14, after V lost 6 bases and J lost 5 bases. The CDR3 runs 16 residues.

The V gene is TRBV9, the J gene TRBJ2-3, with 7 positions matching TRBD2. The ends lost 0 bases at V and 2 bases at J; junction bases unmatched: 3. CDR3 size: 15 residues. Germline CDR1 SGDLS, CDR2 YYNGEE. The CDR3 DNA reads TGTGCCAGCAGCGTAGAGGGAGGGCTCACAGATACGCAGTATTTT. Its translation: CASSVEGGLTDTQYF.

CDR3 in DNA: TGTGCCAGCAGCCAAGATTACGGGCGGGGGGGCACAGATACGCAGTATTTT. This gives the protein CASSQDYGRGGTDTQYF. The gene calls are TRBV4-2 and TRBJ2-3, with TRBD2 matching over 8 bases. Germline V lookup: CDR1 LGHNA, CDR2 YNFKEQ. J gave up 1 base and V 0 bases, and 6 bases lay outside the gene matches. This CDR3 has 17 residues.

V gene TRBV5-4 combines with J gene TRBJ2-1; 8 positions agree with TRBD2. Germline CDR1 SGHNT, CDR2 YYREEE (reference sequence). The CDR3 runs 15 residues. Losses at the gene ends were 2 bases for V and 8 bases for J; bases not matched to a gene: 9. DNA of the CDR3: TGTGCCAGCAGCTTAACGGGACTAGACCTTGATGAGCAGTTCTTC. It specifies CASSLTGLDLDEQFF.

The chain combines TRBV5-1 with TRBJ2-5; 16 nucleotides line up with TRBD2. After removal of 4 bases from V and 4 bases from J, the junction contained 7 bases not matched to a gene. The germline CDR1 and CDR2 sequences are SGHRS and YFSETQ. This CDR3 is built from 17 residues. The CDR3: CASSPGLAGGLPETQYF. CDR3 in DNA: TGCGCCAGCAGCCCGGGACTAGCGGGGGGGCTCCCAGAGACCCAGTACTTC.

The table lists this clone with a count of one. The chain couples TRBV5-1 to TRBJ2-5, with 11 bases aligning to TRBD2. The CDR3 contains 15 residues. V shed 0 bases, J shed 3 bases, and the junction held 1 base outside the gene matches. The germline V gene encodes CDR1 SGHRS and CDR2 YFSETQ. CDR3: CASSLGLAGKETQYF. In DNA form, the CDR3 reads TGCGCCAGCAGCTTGGGACTAGCGGGGAAAGAGACCCAGTACTTC.

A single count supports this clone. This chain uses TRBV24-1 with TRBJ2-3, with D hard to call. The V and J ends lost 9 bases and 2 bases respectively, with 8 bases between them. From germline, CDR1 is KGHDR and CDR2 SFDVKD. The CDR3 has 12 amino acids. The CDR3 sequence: CATGLDTDTQYF. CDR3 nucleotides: TGTGCCACCGGGCTGGACACAGATACGCAGTATTTT.

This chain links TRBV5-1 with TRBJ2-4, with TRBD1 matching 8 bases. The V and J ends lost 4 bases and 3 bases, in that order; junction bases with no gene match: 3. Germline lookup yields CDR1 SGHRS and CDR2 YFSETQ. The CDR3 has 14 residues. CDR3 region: CASSPQGGKNIQYF. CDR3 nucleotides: TGCGCCAGCAGCCCACAGGGGGGCAAAAACATTCAGTACTTC.

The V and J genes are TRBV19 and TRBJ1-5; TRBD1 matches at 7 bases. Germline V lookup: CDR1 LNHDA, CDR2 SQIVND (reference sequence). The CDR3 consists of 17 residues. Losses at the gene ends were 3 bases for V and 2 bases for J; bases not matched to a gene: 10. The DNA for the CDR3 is TGTGCCAGTAGTATTGCGGCAGGGGGATGGGGCAATCAGCCCCAGCATTTT. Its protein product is CASSIAAGGWGNQPQHF.

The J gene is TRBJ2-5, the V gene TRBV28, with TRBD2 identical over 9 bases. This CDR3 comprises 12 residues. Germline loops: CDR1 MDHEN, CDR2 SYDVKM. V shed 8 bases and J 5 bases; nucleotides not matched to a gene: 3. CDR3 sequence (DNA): TGTGCCAGCGCTAGCGGGAAGGAGACCCAGTACTTC. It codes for CASASGKETQYF.